The sample holds a few counts of the clone carrying this TCR beta chain. Antigen: not known. The entry originates in a study of cytomegalovirus exposure and HLA in healthy donors. Whole-study results and caveats: Earlier analysis yielded a pattern in which most TCR beta V segments were productive about 87% or about 30% of the time. The study listed some 160 cytomegalovirus-associated TCR beta chains. In vitro, a few CMV-associated chains proved specific for CMV antigens.

The PCR used 60 Vbeta and 13 Jbeta primers. Clones were sequenced by immunoSEQ multiplex PCR, and TCRdb holds only the in-frame ones, with some missing. The sample lists about 80,000 clones, approximately 62% occurring once. The CDR3 runs 16 residues. V lost 1 base to trimming and J lost 0 bases, with 10 bases between them. Germline lookup yields CDR1 MDHEN and CDR2 SYDVKM. The receptor was derived from a male donor in good health and CMV-seropositive. The chain joins TRBV28 to TRBJ1-5, with D perhaps matching TRBD1 (6 bases). Sequenced input: PBMCs. The CDR3 region is CASSLSAGASNQPQHF. In DNA form, the CDR3 reads TGTGCCAGCAGTTTATCGGCAGGGGCTAGCAATCAGCCCCAGCATTTT.